A selection of T cell receptor beta chains follows, all from one sample in a study of cytomegalovirus exposure and HLA in healthy donors. The method was immunoSEQ multiplex PCR; TCRdb's version includes in-frame clones alone and lacks a portion of them. The table shows 200,000 or so clones, with around 81% occurring only once. The sample consisted of PBMCs. The receptors originated from a woman under 30 in good health and CMV-seropositive. Each CDR3 is given with its conserved first and last residue. D genes are given only for firm matches. Expanded clones get a size class; other rows say once, few or many, or leave the size out.

D | size | J | V | CDR3 | DNA
TRBD2 | - | TRBJ2-2 | TRBV9 | CASSVARLAGAGLNTGELFF | TGTGCCAGCAGCGTAGCGCGGCTAGCGGGGGCAGGACTGAACACCGGGGAGCTGTTTTTT
- | - | TRBJ2-3 | TRBV10-1 | CASSDTHPTDTQYF | TGCGCCAGCAGCGACACGCACCCCACAGATACGCAGTATTTT
TRBD1 | - | TRBJ1-1 | TRBV7-2 | CASSSRQGGGTEAFF | TGTGCCAGCAGCTCCAGACAGGGAGGAGGGACTGAAGCTTTCTTT
- | - | TRBJ1-5 | TRBV27 | CASSRVYNQPQHF | TGTGCCAGCAGCCGCGTGTACAATCAGCCCCAGCATTTT
- | - | TRBJ2-4 | TRBV6-1 | CASSAAAENIQYF | TGTGCCAGCAGTGCGGCGGCGGAAAACATTCAGTACTTC
- | - | TRBJ2-2 | TRBV11-2 | CASSFTNTGELFF | TGTGCCAGCAGCTTTACAAACACCGGGGAGCTGTTTTTT
TRBD2 | few | TRBJ2-1 | TRBV7-6 | CASSLTGGPREQFF | TGTGCCAGCAGCTTAACGGGGGGGCCAAGGGAGCAGTTCTTC
TRBD1 | - | TRBJ1-5 | TRBV9 | CASSGTGDQPQHF | TGTGCCAGCAGCGGGACAGGGGATCAGCCCCAGCATTTT
- | - | TRBJ2-5 | TRBV18 | CASSPGAVQETQYF | TGTGCCAGCTCACCAGGGGCAGTTCAAGAGACCCAGTACTTC
TRBD1 | - | TRBJ1-1 | TRBV11-2 | CASSFLGGGNTEAFF | TGTGCCAGCAGCTTCCTAGGGGGCGGGAACACTGAAGCTTTCTTT
TRBD2 | - | TRBJ2-5 | TRBV6-1 | CASSVSGGPQETQYF | TGTGCCAGCAGTGTCAGCGGGGGACCTCAAGAGACCCAGTACTTC
- | - | TRBJ1-4 | TRBV19 | CASSSTGREEKLFF | TGTGCCAGTAGTTCCACAGGGAGAGAGGAAAAACTGTTTTTT
- | - | TRBJ1-5 | TRBV9 | CASSVGGRVGQPQHF | TGTGCCAGCAGCGTTGGGGGGAGGGTCGGTCAGCCCCAGCATTTT
- | few | TRBJ2-3 | TRBV6-5 | CASSYSTPGADTQYF | TGTGCCAGCAGTTACTCGACCCCGGGGGCAGATACGCAGTATTTT
- | - | TRBJ1-1 | TRBV27 | CASSFGAFKMNTEAFF | TGTGCCAGCAGTTTTGGGGCCTTTAAGATGAACACTGAAGCTTTCTTT
- | - | TRBJ2-1 | TRBV6-6 | CASSPGQWNEQFF | TGTGCCAGCAGCCCCGGACAGTGGAATGAGCAGTTCTTC
TRBD2 | once | TRBJ2-5 | TRBV14 | CASSQETSGGETQYF | TGTGCCAGCAGCCAAGAAACTAGCGGGGGGGAGACCCAGTACTTC
TRBD1 | - | TRBJ2-6 | TRBV2 | CASSTGVAGANVLTF | TGTGCCAGCTCGACAGGGGTGGCTGGGGCCAACGTCCTGACTTTC
- | - | TRBJ1-2 | TRBV7-9 | CASSFAFWDTGYTF | TGTGCCAGCAGCTTCGCTTTCTGGGACACTGGCTACACCTTC
TRBD1 | - | TRBJ1-6 | TRBV11-2 | CASMGTVYNSPLHF | TGTGCCAGCATGGGGACAGTTTATAATTCACCCCTCCACTTT
- | - | TRBJ1-1 | TRBV4-1 | CASSQGSRGNTEAFF | TGCGCCAGCAGCCAAGGTTCACGGGGGAACACTGAAGCTTTCTTT
- | - | TRBJ1-2 | TRBV6-1 | CASSAENYRDLYGYTF | TGTGCCAGCAGTGCGGAGAACTACAGGGACCTCTATGGCTACACCTTC
- | - | TRBJ1-1 | TRBV10-3 | CAIRTLVNTEAFF | TGTGCCATCAGGACCCTAGTCAACACTGAAGCTTTCTTT
TRBD1 | - | TRBJ1-2 | TRBV27 | CASSLDRGMDGYTF | TGTGCCAGCAGTTTAGACAGGGGGATGGATGGCTACACCTTC
TRBD1 | - | TRBJ1-2 | TRBV4-1 | CASSQSGGGNGYTF | TGCGCCAGCAGCCAATCAGGGGGCGGCAATGGCTACACCTTC
- | - | TRBJ1-2 | TRBV6-5 | CASSYSSSNYGYTF | TGTGCCAGCAGTTACTCGAGTAGTAACTATGGCTACACCTTC
TRBD2 | - | TRBJ2-5 | TRBV6-6 | CASDKAGGRETQYF | TGTGCCAGCGATAAAGCGGGGGGGCGGGAGACCCAGTACTTC
TRBD2 | once | TRBJ2-3 | TRBV14 | CASSQDAGGGRTQYF | TGTGCCAGCAGCCAAGATGCCGGGGGGGGCCGTACGCAGTATTTT
TRBD1 | few | TRBJ1-2 | TRBV6-6 | CASSSRDSTYGYTF | TGTGCCAGCAGTTCCCGGGACAGCACCTATGGCTACACCTTC
TRBD2 | - | TRBJ2-3 | TRBV7-2 | CASSLGLAEDTQYF | TGTGCCAGCAGCTTAGGACTAGCGGAAGATACGCAGTATTTT
- | - | TRBJ1-6 | TRBV7-9 | CASSLQGSSYNSPLHF | TGTGCCAGCAGCTTACAGGGGAGCTCCTATAATTCACCCCTCCACTTT
- | once | TRBJ2-4 | TRBV28 | CASSLLGVPYSQYF | TGTGCCAGCAGCTTATTAGGGGTCCCTTACAGTCAGTACTTC
TRBD1 | - | TRBJ2-3 | TRBV5-4 | CASSGQEYPTDTQYF | TGTGCCAGCAGTGGACAGGAGTACCCCACAGATACGCAGTATTTT
TRBD1 | - | TRBJ1-1 | TRBV7-9 | CASSWQGGAGDTEAFF | TGTGCCAGCAGCTGGCAAGGGGGCGCCGGGGACACTGAAGCTTTCTTT
- | - | TRBJ2-1 | TRBV7-9 | CSSTPPSPGRNNEQFF | TGTTCCAGCACTCCCCCATCCCCCGGCAGGAACAATGAGCAGTTCTTC
TRBD2 | few | TRBJ2-2 | TRBV10-1 | CASSDRSGGFTGELFF | TGCGCCAGCAGTGACAGGAGCGGGGGGTTCACCGGGGAGCTGTTTTTT
TRBD2 | - | TRBJ2-5 | TRBV4-2 | CASSQDAGVQETQYF | TGTGCCAGCAGCCAAGATGCGGGGGTCCAAGAGACCCAGTACTTC
- | - | TRBJ2-3 | TRBV6-4 | CASSEERADTQYF | TGTGCCAGCAGTGAGGAACGGGCAGATACGCAGTATTTT
TRBD1 | - | TRBJ1-2 | TRBV9 | CASSVGRGDRGVENYGYTF | TGTGCCAGCAGCGTAGGACGGGGGGACAGGGGCGTAGAAAACTATGGCTACACCTTC
TRBD1 | - | TRBJ1-4 | TRBV4-1 | CASSLRQGEEEKLFF | TGCGCCAGCAGCCTCAGACAGGGGGAGGAGGAAAAACTGTTTTTT
TRBD2 | - | TRBJ2-3 | TRBV28 | CASSWKAGLASTDTQYF | TGTGCCAGCAGTTGGAAAGCGGGGTTGGCTAGCACAGATACGCAGTATTTT
TRBD1 | - | TRBJ1-1 | TRBV6-5 | CASSATGTGGTEAFF | TGTGCCAGCAGCGCTACCGGGACAGGGGGCACTGAAGCTTTCTTT
TRBD1 | few | TRBJ1-1 | TRBV7-9 | CASSSRGGGNTEAFF | TGTGCCAGCAGCTCTCGAGGGGGCGGGAACACTGAAGCTTTCTTT
TRBD1 | once | TRBJ2-2 | TRBV13 | CASSLGGTGATGELFF | TGTGCCAGCAGCTTAGGCGGGACAGGAGCCACCGGGGAGCTGTTTTTT
- | - | TRBJ1-1 | TRBV7-9 | CASSFGQTEAFF | TGTGCCAGCAGCTTTGGTCAGACTGAAGCTTTCTTT
- | - | TRBJ1-4 | TRBV5-6 | CASSLRQINEKLFF | TGTGCCAGCAGCCTAAGACAAATTAATGAAAAACTGTTTTTT